A selection of T cell receptor beta chains follows, all from one sample in a study of blood T cell repertoires in COVID-19. The method was immunoSEQ multiplex PCR; TCRdb's version includes in-frame clones alone and lacks a portion of them. The sample carries about 250,000 clones, 88% recorded once. The sample taken for sequencing was peripheral blood. These receptors were obtained from a woman in her 30s with acute or convalescent COVID-19. Each CDR3 is given with its conserved first and last residue. Fields, in order: D gene, clone size, V gene, J gene, CDR3 DNA, CDR3 protein. The D gene is left open where the match is weak. Size tells how often a clone was seen (once, few, many) or the class of an expanded clone, and some rows leave it out.

D gene: NA; clone size: once; V gene: TRBV4-3; J gene: TRBJ2-2; CDR3 DNA: TGCGCCAGCAGCCAAAACCTAGGGGGGGCGGACACCGGGGAGCTGTTTTTT; CDR3 protein: CASSQNLGGADTGELFF
D gene: TRBD1; clone size: NA; V gene: TRBV27; J gene: TRBJ1-1; CDR3 DNA: TGTGCCAGCAGGACAGGGGGCCAGGGTTTCTTT; CDR3 protein: CASRTGGQGFF
D gene: NA; clone size: NA; V gene: TRBV6-1; J gene: TRBJ1-5; CDR3 DNA: TGTGCCAGCAGTGGGGAGGGGCCCACTCGTGGGTATAGCAATCAGCCCCAGCATTTT; CDR3 protein: CASSGEGPTRGYSNQPQHF
D gene: TRBD1; clone size: NA; V gene: TRBV30; J gene: TRBJ1-1; CDR3 DNA: TGTGCCTCCAGGGGGTACACTGAAGCTTTCTTT; CDR3 protein: CASRGYTEAFF
D gene: TRBD1; clone size: NA; V gene: TRBV19; J gene: TRBJ1-1; CDR3 DNA: TGTGCCAGTAGTTTTGACAGGGGTGCGAGCACTGAAGCTTTCTTT; CDR3 protein: CASSFDRGASTEAFF
D gene: TRBD2; clone size: NA; V gene: TRBV18; J gene: TRBJ2-3; CDR3 DNA: TGTGCCAGCTCACCATTAACTAGCGGGAGCCCCACAGATACGCAGTATTTT; CDR3 protein: CASSPLTSGSPTDTQYF
D gene: TRBD1; clone size: NA; V gene: TRBV7-2; J gene: TRBJ1-5; CDR3 DNA: TGTGCCAGCAGCGCCGACAGGGGAAGCAAGCCCCAGCATTTT; CDR3 protein: CASSADRGSKPQHF
D gene: NA; clone size: NA; V gene: TRBV28; J gene: TRBJ2-1; CDR3 DNA: TGTGCCAGCAGTTTCTTCCATGAGCAGTTCTTC; CDR3 protein: CASSFFHEQFF
D gene: NA; clone size: NA; V gene: TRBV7-2; J gene: TRBJ2-1; CDR3 DNA: TGTGCCAGCAGCTTAGGTGCGTACAATGAGCAGTTCTTC; CDR3 protein: CASSLGAYNEQFF
D gene: NA; clone size: once; V gene: TRBV9; J gene: TRBJ2-1; CDR3 DNA: TGTGCCAGCAGCGTAGGTGGTAGCGGTGCCTACAATGAGCAGTTCTTC; CDR3 protein: CASSVGGSGAYNEQFF
D gene: NA; clone size: NA; V gene: TRBV15; J gene: TRBJ2-7; CDR3 DNA: TGTGCCACCAGCAGAGTAGGGACAATAAACTCCTACGAGCAGTACTTC; CDR3 protein: CATSRVGTINSYEQYF
D gene: TRBD2; clone size: NA; V gene: TRBV7-2; J gene: TRBJ2-3; CDR3 DNA: TGTGCCAGCAGCTTTGGGAGCGGGACCCCCTTTGGTACAGATACGCAGTATTTT; CDR3 protein: CASSFGSGTPFGTDTQYF
D gene: NA; clone size: few; V gene: TRBV6-5; J gene: TRBJ2-7; CDR3 DNA: TGTGCCAGCTGCGGTACAACCTACGAGCAGTACTTC; CDR3 protein: CASCGTTYEQYF
D gene: NA; clone size: NA; V gene: TRBV5-6; J gene: TRBJ1-5; CDR3 DNA: TGTGCCAGCAGCTTGGCGGGGGTTGGTCAGCCCCAGCATTTT; CDR3 protein: CASSLAGVGQPQHF
D gene: TRBD1; clone size: NA; V gene: TRBV7-2; J gene: TRBJ2-7; CDR3 DNA: TGTGCCAGCAGCTTAGGACAGGGGCTGGCCTACGAGCAGTACTTC; CDR3 protein: CASSLGQGLAYEQYF
D gene: NA; clone size: NA; V gene: TRBV6-1; J gene: TRBJ2-2; CDR3 DNA: TGTGCCAGCAGTGAATTGGCGGGGAGTGGCACCGGGGAGCTGTTTTTT; CDR3 protein: CASSELAGSGTGELFF
D gene: TRBD1; clone size: NA; V gene: TRBV27; J gene: TRBJ2-7; CDR3 DNA: TGTGCCAGCAGTTTCCGAGACAGGGGGTATAGTACCGAGCAGTACTTC; CDR3 protein: CASSFRDRGYSTEQYF
D gene: NA; clone size: NA; V gene: TRBV7-8; J gene: TRBJ2-1; CDR3 DNA: TGTGCCAGCAGCTTATCAGTTAACAATGAGCAGTTCTTC; CDR3 protein: CASSLSVNNEQFF
D gene: TRBD2; clone size: NA; V gene: TRBV12-5; J gene: TRBJ2-7; CDR3 DNA: TGTGCTAGTGGTTCGGGACTAGCGCCCTACGAGCAGTACTTC; CDR3 protein: CASGSGLAPYEQYF
D gene: TRBD1; clone size: NA; V gene: TRBV25-1; J gene: TRBJ1-1; CDR3 DNA: TGTGCCAGCCGGGACAGGGGGGACACTGAAGCTTTCTTT; CDR3 protein: CASRDRGDTEAFF
D gene: NA; clone size: NA; V gene: TRBV12-5; J gene: TRBJ2-1; CDR3 DNA: TGTGCTAGTGGGGTGACAGGGGAAGATCGCGGGACTATCCATGAGCAGTTCTTC; CDR3 protein: CASGVTGEDRGTIHEQFF
D gene: NA; clone size: once; V gene: TRBV12-3/TRBV12-4; J gene: TRBJ1-2; CDR3 DNA: TGTGCCAGCAGCGTAAGAGGGGGCTACACCTTC; CDR3 protein: CASSVRGGYTF
D gene: NA; clone size: NA; V gene: TRBV4-1; J gene: TRBJ2-5; CDR3 DNA: TGCGCCAGCAGCCAAGGTGACAGCAAGTACCAAGAGACCCAGTACTTC; CDR3 protein: CASSQGDSKYQETQYF
D gene: TRBD1; clone size: NA; V gene: TRBV19; J gene: TRBJ1-4; CDR3 DNA: TGTGCCAGTAGTACAGACCGGGACAGGGGTTCTAAAAGGGTGGAAAAACTGTTTTTT; CDR3 protein: CASSTDRDRGSKRVEKLFF
D gene: TRBD2; clone size: once; V gene: TRBV5-1; J gene: TRBJ2-7; CDR3 DNA: TGCGCCAGCAGCGGGCGGGGGGCCTACGAGCAGTACTTC; CDR3 protein: CASSGRGAYEQYF
D gene: NA; clone size: NA; V gene: TRBV4-3; J gene: TRBJ2-1; CDR3 DNA: TGCGCCAGCAGCCAAGATCTCAGGTCGAATGAGCAGTTCTTC; CDR3 protein: CASSQDLRSNEQFF
D gene: NA; clone size: NA; V gene: TRBV30; J gene: TRBJ1-1; CDR3 DNA: TGTGCCTGGAGTGTACTCTTGCCTGAAGCTTTCTTT; CDR3 protein: CAWSVLLPEAFF
D gene: TRBD2; clone size: NA; V gene: TRBV4-3; J gene: TRBJ2-3; CDR3 DNA: TGCGCCAGCAGCCAAGAACCACTAGCGGGAGTGGAGACAGATACGCAGTATTTT; CDR3 protein: CASSQEPLAGVETDTQYF
D gene: TRBD1; clone size: NA; V gene: TRBV19; J gene: TRBJ1-2; CDR3 DNA: TGTGCCAGTAGTATTTTTGGGGACAGGGTAAAAGGCTACACCTTC; CDR3 protein: CASSIFGDRVKGYTF
D gene: TRBD2; clone size: once; V gene: TRBV19; J gene: TRBJ2-1; CDR3 DNA: TGTGCCAGTGCGTCCCAAGCGGGAGGATTCTACAATGAGCAGTTCTTC; CDR3 protein: CASASQAGGFYNEQFF
D gene: TRBD2; clone size: NA; V gene: TRBV12-5; J gene: TRBJ2-2; CDR3 DNA: TGTGCTAGTGGTCCTAAAGCGGGAGGAGTCGGGGAGCTGTTTTTT; CDR3 protein: CASGPKAGGVGELFF
D gene: NA; clone size: NA; V gene: TRBV30; J gene: TRBJ1-6; CDR3 DNA: TGTGCCTGGAGTTCGGTCTATAATTCACCCCTCCACTTT; CDR3 protein: CAWSSVYNSPLHF
D gene: TRBD2; clone size: NA; V gene: TRBV24-1; J gene: TRBJ2-3; CDR3 DNA: TGTGCCACCAGTGATGGTCTAGCGGGAGGCCCCTATACGCAGTATTTT; CDR3 protein: CATSDGLAGGPYTQYF
D gene: TRBD1; clone size: few; V gene: TRBV25-1; J gene: TRBJ1-4; CDR3 DNA: TGTGCCAGCAGTGACCGGGACAGCAATGAAAAACTGTTTTTT; CDR3 protein: CASSDRDSNEKLFF
D gene: TRBD2; clone size: NA; V gene: TRBV3-1/TRBV3-2; J gene: TRBJ2-5; CDR3 DNA: TGTGCCAGCAGCCAAGATACGCCCAAACTAGCGCCGGTTGGGGAGACCCAGTACTTC; CDR3 protein: CASSQDTPKLAPVGETQYF
D gene: TRBD2; clone size: NA; V gene: TRBV7-8; J gene: TRBJ2-5; CDR3 DNA: TGTGCCAGCAGCTTAGCCGGGGGGGGAAAAGAGACCCAGTACTTC; CDR3 protein: CASSLAGGGKETQYF
D gene: NA; clone size: NA; V gene: TRBV5-1; J gene: TRBJ1-2; CDR3 DNA: TGCGCCAGCAGCTTGGGAAAGGGAGGAGGCTACACCTTC; CDR3 protein: CASSLGKGGGYTF
D gene: TRBD1; clone size: once; V gene: TRBV2; J gene: TRBJ1-5; CDR3 DNA: TGTGCCAGCAGGGAACGCCCTGGGACAGGGAGCAATCAGCCCCAGCATTTT; CDR3 protein: CASRERPGTGSNQPQHF
D gene: NA; clone size: NA; V gene: TRBV11-2; J gene: TRBJ2-1; CDR3 DNA: TGTGCCAGCAACCGCGATTTACTAGGACCCAATGAGCAGTTCTTC; CDR3 protein: CASNRDLLGPNEQFF
D gene: NA; clone size: NA; V gene: TRBV7-9; J gene: TRBJ2-7; CDR3 DNA: TGTGCCAGCAGCCCCCGGGACTTAGGTCGGTACGAGCAGTACTTC; CDR3 protein: CASSPRDLGRYEQYF
D gene: NA; clone size: NA; V gene: TRBV6-6; J gene: TRBJ2-7; CDR3 DNA: TGTGCCAGCAGTTACGACGGACAAATCTACGAGCAGTACTTC; CDR3 protein: CASSYDGQIYEQYF
D gene: TRBD2; clone size: once; V gene: TRBV7-9; J gene: TRBJ2-2; CDR3 DNA: TGTGCCAGCAGCACCAGCGGGAGGAGTACCGGGGAGCTGTTTTTT; CDR3 protein: CASSTSGRSTGELFF
D gene: NA; clone size: NA; V gene: TRBV29-1; J gene: TRBJ2-6; CDR3 DNA: TGCAGCGTTGAAGGAGACAGAAGCTCTGGGGCCAACGTCCTGACTTTC; CDR3 protein: CSVEGDRSSGANVLTF
D gene: TRBD1; clone size: NA; V gene: TRBV6-2/TRBV6-3; J gene: TRBJ2-1; CDR3 DNA: TGTGCCAGCAGTTACTCGAGCAGGGGGCAAGATGAGCAGTTCTTC; CDR3 protein: CASSYSSRGQDEQFF
D gene: NA; clone size: NA; V gene: TRBV5-4; J gene: TRBJ1-1; CDR3 DNA: TGTGCCAGCAGTTCGATTAGAGGGAGCCACACTGAAGCTTTCTTT; CDR3 protein: CASSSIRGSHTEAFF
D gene: NA; clone size: NA; V gene: TRBV27; J gene: TRBJ1-2; CDR3 DNA: TGTGCCAGCAGCCCGGACAGACACGGCAAGACGGGACCAATATATGGCTACACCTTC; CDR3 protein: CASSPDRHGKTGPIYGYTF
D gene: TRBD1; clone size: few; V gene: TRBV19; J gene: TRBJ1-1; CDR3 DNA: TGTGCCAGTAGTGCCGGGACAGCGAACACTGAAGCTTTCTTT; CDR3 protein: CASSAGTANTEAFF
D gene: NA; clone size: NA; V gene: TRBV4-3; J gene: TRBJ2-3; CDR3 DNA: TGCGCCAGCAGCCAAGGTATCGGGGGGCATAGGCAGTATTTT; CDR3 protein: CASSQGIGGHRQYF
D gene: TRBD1; clone size: NA; V gene: TRBV27; J gene: TRBJ1-6; CDR3 DNA: TGTGCCAGCAGACTGACAGGGGGAGATTCACCCCTCCACTTT; CDR3 protein: CASRLTGGDSPLHF
D gene: TRBD1; clone size: NA; V gene: TRBV19; J gene: TRBJ2-7; CDR3 DNA: TGTGCCAGTAGTACGGGACAGCCCTACGAGCAGTACTTC; CDR3 protein: CASSTGQPYEQYF
D gene: TRBD1; clone size: NA; V gene: TRBV7-2; J gene: TRBJ1-4; CDR3 DNA: TGTGCCAGCAGCGCGGGACAGAATGAAAAACTGTTTTTT; CDR3 protein: CASSAGQNEKLFF
D gene: NA; clone size: NA; V gene: TRBV29-1; J gene: TRBJ1-1; CDR3 DNA: TGCAGCGAAATAGGAGGTACGGGCACTGAAGCTTTCTTT; CDR3 protein: CSEIGGTGTEAFF
D gene: NA; clone size: NA; V gene: TRBV18; J gene: TRBJ1-1; CDR3 DNA: TGTGCCAGCTCACCCACAACCGATGAAGCTTTCTTT; CDR3 protein: CASSPTTDEAFF
D gene: NA; clone size: once; V gene: TRBV6-5; J gene: TRBJ1-5; CDR3 DNA: TGTGCCAGCAGTATAGACAGGACGAGCAATCAGCCCCAGCATTTT; CDR3 protein: CASSIDRTSNQPQHF